A selection of T cell receptor beta chains follows, all from one sample in a study of regulatory T cells in long-lasting Graves disease. TCRdb used MiXCR to reprocess the multiplex PCR reads, holding one entry per CDR3 protein. The sample shows 400,000 to 500,000 distinct CDR3 sequences, under 15% of them seen only once. These data also featured in a second study, about T cells in Graves' hyperthyroidism and ophthalmopathy.

The source material was peripheral blood mononuclear cells (PBMCs), sampled at new diagnosis, from a patient treated with antithyroid drugs. These receptors all come from a woman aged 25 to 39 with Graves disease. Both conserved end residues are trimmed from each CDR3.

TRBJ1-4 TRBV15 12 ATSRGENNEKLF
TRBJ2-1 TRBV12-3/TRBV12-4 16 ASSFLGTGKFGSNEQF
TRBJ2-5 TRBV11-2 14 ASRQNPGLAGETQY
TRBJ2-5 TRBV6-1 12 ATGVRGNGETQY
TRBJ2-3 TRBV9 11 ASSVGLTDTQY
TRBJ1-2 TRBV19 10 ASSARNYGYT
TRBJ1-3 TRBV6-2/TRBV6-3 14 ASSYTLSNGGNTIY
TRBJ2-3 TRBV12-3/TRBV12-4 12 ASSPGQSTDTQY
TRBJ2-2 TRBV20-1 19 SARKNGREQYFGPGTGELF
TRBJ2-7 TRBV10-3 14 AISESGLADAYEQY
. TRBV29-1 12 SVPMGGSAYEQY
TRBJ1-1 TRBV11-2 14 ASSRTGDFLNTEAF
TRBJ1-5 TRBV7-6 13 ASSSGTNSNQPQH
TRBJ1-1 TRBV5-1 13 ASSYNRGKSTEAF
TRBJ1-4 TRBV24-1 13 ATSDSGTGKEKLF
TRBJ2-5 TRBV29-1 10 SVEGGGETQY
TRBJ2-2 TRBV5-1 16 ASSFPGLAGINTGELF
TRBJ2-7 TRBV4-1 13 ASSQGSGLTYEQY
TRBJ1-2 TRBV25-1 12 ASSDNRGLVGYT
TRBJ2-5 TRBV19 10 ARRGLRETQY
TRBJ1-5 TRBV5-1 14 ASSLGTGRTDQPQH
TRBJ1-1 TRBV12-3/TRBV12-4 13 ASRTRQGGNTEAF
TRBJ2-5 TRBV2 13 ASSEGLLRAETQY
TRBJ2-1 TRBV3-1 13 ASSLAAGHYNEQF
TRBJ2-3 TRBV19 12 ASSIWGGSDTQY
TRBJ2-1 TRBV3-1 12 ASSQEGSSNEQF
TRBJ2-3 TRBV5-5 15 ASSLATGQGRTDTQY
TRBJ1-1 TRBV7-9 13 ASTPTGEAVTEAF
TRBJ2-5 TRBV27 15 ASSLSPPGGTMKTQY
TRBJ1-4 TRBV6-1 12 ASSIQLLNEKLF
TRBJ2-1 TRBV20-1 13 SARSGLAGHNEQF
TRBJ2-5 TRBV20-1 11 SGWQTNQETQY
TRBJ2-7 TRBV11-2 8 ASSMAEQY
TRBJ2-2 TRBV14 13 ASSQSTWYTGELF
TRBJ2-7 TRBV30 12 AWRPGSAGYEQY
TRBJ2-1 TRBV5-1 15 ASSTTPGLATSGEQF
TRBJ1-2 TRBV24-1 16 ATSDRPKSGQGHYGYT
TRBJ1-5 TRBV14 16 ASSQGRGGAPPNQPQH
TRBJ1-1 TRBV13 13 ASSPLGSKNTEAF
TRBJ1-1 TRBV12-3/TRBV12-4 13 ASSSTGSPGTEAS
TRBJ2-5 TRBV2 15 ASSLSPPAGADETQY
TRBJ2-1 TRBV11-2 13 ASSLESGGRSEQF
TRBJ1-1 TRBV6-1 9 ASSVQLLAF
TRBJ2-4 TRBV20-1 14 SAEPATTQAKNIQY
TRBJ2-5 TRBV14 14 ASSQDRGGSGRTQY
TRBJ1-5 TRBV30 12 AWSGQVQGQPQH
TRBJ1-1 TRBV28 13 ASSLMLAMNTEAF
TRBJ2-5 TRBV20-1 10 SARTSGETQY
TRBJ2-5 TRBV10-3 10 AISGQQETQY
TRBJ2-3 TRBV7-2 14 ASSLFGGTSTDTQY
TRBJ2-2 TRBV27 10 ASSKLGGELF
TRBJ1-6 TRBV10-2 12 ASTVDRDRAPLH
TRBJ2-6 TRBV5-1 18 ASSPWGPGGMSSGANVLT
TRBJ2-1 TRBV7-9 14 ASSLAGTSGLIEQF
TRBJ2-1 TRBV15 12 ATSSSHSYNEQF
TRBJ2-3 TRBV10-3 15 AISERRTSTGTDTQY
TRBJ2-7 TRBV6-1 11 ASTTSGNYEQY